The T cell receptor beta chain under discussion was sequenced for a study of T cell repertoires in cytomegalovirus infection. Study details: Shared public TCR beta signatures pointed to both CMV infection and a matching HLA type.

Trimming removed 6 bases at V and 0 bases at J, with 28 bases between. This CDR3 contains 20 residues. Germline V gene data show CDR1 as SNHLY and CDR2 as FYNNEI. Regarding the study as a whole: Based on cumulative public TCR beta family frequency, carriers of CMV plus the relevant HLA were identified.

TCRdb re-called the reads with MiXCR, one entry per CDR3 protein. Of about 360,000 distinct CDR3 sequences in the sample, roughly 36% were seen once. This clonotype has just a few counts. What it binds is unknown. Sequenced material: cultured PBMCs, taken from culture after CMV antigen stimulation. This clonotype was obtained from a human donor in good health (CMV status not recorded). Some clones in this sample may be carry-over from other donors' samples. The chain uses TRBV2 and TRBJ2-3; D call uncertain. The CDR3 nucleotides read TGTGCCAGCAGACGTCCCCAAGGTCCTCGGGCCCACCTTAGCACAGATACGCAGTATTTT. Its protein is CASRRPQGPRAHLSTDTQYF.